The entry that follows covers one TCR beta chain sequence. This specimen comes from a study of cytomegalovirus exposure and HLA in healthy donors. This PCR relied on a set of 60 Vbeta primers and 13 Jbeta primers. Here immunoSEQ multiplex PCR was the method, and the copy in TCRdb shows in-frame clones only, minus some. In all, the sample yields around 70,000 clones. Germline lookup yields CDR1 SEHNR and CDR2 FQNEAQ (reference sequence). CDR3 length: 14 residues. The J gene is TRBJ2-5, the V gene TRBV7-9; 7 bases fit TRBD1. The DNA matches TRBJ2-7 better at its end, which makes the J call doubtful. This clonotype originated in a man in his forties in good health and CMV-seronegative. The source material was PBMCs. The CDR3 coding sequence is TGTGCCAGCAGCTTAAACAGGGGAGTGGTCGAGCAGTACTTC. This encodes CASSLNRGVVEQYF.